Listed below are T cell receptor beta chains from one sample, sequenced in a study of T cell changes during pregnancy in multiple sclerosis. The protocol was immunoSEQ multiplex PCR, while the TCRdb copy is restricted to in-frame clones and leaves out a portion. Here the sample spans some 29,000 clones, roughly nine tenths being singletons. Sequencing used CD8+ T cells from peripheral blood mononuclear cells, obtained in the second trimester of pregnancy. These receptors were obtained from a female donor in good health, enrolled as a control in a pregnancy study. The conserved cysteine and the conserved F or W are not part of the CDR3 here. Fields, in order: V gene, J gene, CDR3 protein.

v_call: TRBV4-2; j_call: TRBJ1-4; cdr3_aa: ASSQEGRANEKLF
v_call: TRBV27; j_call: TRBJ2-5; cdr3_aa: ASSSAFGQETQY
v_call: TRBV6-4; j_call: TRBJ1-1; cdr3_aa: ASSDGGTEAF
v_call: TRBV29-1; j_call: TRBJ1-1; cdr3_aa: SVTDNNFNTEAF
v_call: TRBV10-2; j_call: TRBJ1-5; cdr3_aa: ASMTDSHQPQH
v_call: TRBV7-2; j_call: TRBJ2-3; cdr3_aa: ASIARERSTDTQY
v_call: TRBV7-9; j_call: TRBJ1-1; cdr3_aa: ASTWEVVTEAF
v_call: TRBV27; j_call: TRBJ2-3; cdr3_aa: ASSSPVTDTQY
v_call: TRBV9; j_call: TRBJ2-2; cdr3_aa: ASSDRVNTGELF
v_call: TRBV19; j_call: TRBJ2-1; cdr3_aa: ATKPGQGYNEQF
v_call: TRBV27; j_call: TRBJ2-3; cdr3_aa: ASTQRLGTDTQY
v_call: TRBV27; j_call: TRBJ1-1; cdr3_aa: ASSGGTGNTEAF
v_call: TRBV7-7; j_call: TRBJ2-5; cdr3_aa: ASSRQGTQETQY
v_call: TRBV7-9; j_call: TRBJ1-1; cdr3_aa: ASSFGQRNF
v_call: TRBV11-3; j_call: TRBJ2-1; cdr3_aa: ASSLGRGGDEQF
v_call: TRBV4-3; j_call: TRBJ2-7; cdr3_aa: ASSQEMAEAYEQY
v_call: TRBV9; j_call: TRBJ1-2; cdr3_aa: ASSVAQGFDYGYT
v_call: TRBV19; j_call: TRBJ1-2; cdr3_aa: ASSPRTAYGYT
v_call: TRBV4-3; j_call: TRBJ1-1; cdr3_aa: ASSQEPSRVNTEAF
v_call: TRBV19; j_call: TRBJ1-5; cdr3_aa: ASSIFQLLNQPQH
v_call: TRBV11-2; j_call: TRBJ1-6; cdr3_aa: ASSPNPGQSNSPLH
v_call: TRBV5-6; j_call: TRBJ2-3; cdr3_aa: ASSSRDTQY
v_call: TRBV7-9; j_call: TRBJ2-3; cdr3_aa: ASSLGQGFTDTQY
v_call: TRBV27; j_call: TRBJ2-1; cdr3_aa: ASSLAGGLTEQF
v_call: TRBV25-1; j_call: TRBJ2-1; cdr3_aa: ASSRGVEGNEQF
v_call: TRBV7-2; j_call: TRBJ2-1; cdr3_aa: ASSLAGPLADLHNEQF
v_call: TRBV4-1; j_call: TRBJ1-1; cdr3_aa: ASSQVGGMNTEAF
v_call: TRBV6-5; j_call: TRBJ1-6; cdr3_aa: ASRHRQGAWSPLH
v_call: TRBV4-1; j_call: TRBJ2-5; cdr3_aa: ASSQHTGGGRKTQY
v_call: TRBV19; j_call: TRBJ2-1; cdr3_aa: ARMSLVRSSYNEQF
v_call: TRBV28; j_call: TRBJ2-5; cdr3_aa: ASSFQGAGETQY
v_call: TRBV6-6; j_call: TRBJ1-2; cdr3_aa: ASSFDDSSYGYT
v_call: TRBV30; j_call: TRBJ1-2; cdr3_aa: AWRMVDRLNYGYT
v_call: TRBV6-5; j_call: TRBJ1-1; cdr3_aa: ASSPPGVLTEAF
v_call: TRBV14; j_call: TRBJ1-2; cdr3_aa: ASSQVDSIYGYT
v_call: TRBV27; j_call: TRBJ2-2; cdr3_aa: ASSFGGRELF
v_call: TRBV27; j_call: TRBJ1-1; cdr3_aa: ASSLSGQFTEAF
v_call: TRBV6-5; j_call: TRBJ1-5; cdr3_aa: ASSYGQGGNQPQH
v_call: TRBV10-2; j_call: TRBJ2-1; cdr3_aa: ASSERGGGIRQRDEQF
v_call: TRBV30; j_call: TRBJ1-3; cdr3_aa: AWKEASGGGNTIY
v_call: TRBV27; j_call: TRBJ2-1; cdr3_aa: ASTGGGSSYNEQF
v_call: TRBV2; j_call: TRBJ1-6; cdr3_aa: ASKGRGLSPLH
v_call: TRBV7-2; j_call: TRBJ2-5; cdr3_aa: ASSRGQALSQETQY
v_call: TRBV29-1; j_call: TRBJ1-1; cdr3_aa: SVNRDDTEAF
v_call: TRBV2; j_call: TRBJ1-1; cdr3_aa: ASSEAGPMNTEAF